This TCR beta chain derives from a study of T cell responses to AZD1222 COVID-19 vaccine. General study findings and limits: Targeting of unmutated variant regions was reportedly seen in nearly half of spike-specific TCRs.

As regards this clone: The antigen remains undetermined.

Germline V lookup: CDR1 SGHTA, CDR2 FQGNSA. The ends were cut back, 1 base at V and 3 bases at J, with 12 bases in the middle. This CDR3 contains 15 residues. Assay: immunoSEQ multiplex PCR; the TCRdb copy retains only in-frame clones and omits some. The table lists roughly 150,000 clones, more than 70% of them singletons. The TCR sequence derives from an adult in good health. V and J are TRBV7-2 and TRBJ2-5; perhaps TRBD2 as D (5 bases). The starting material was peripheral blood, obtained on day 0 of AZD1222 vaccination. The DNA of the CDR3 is TGTGCCAGCAGCTTAGGTGCTTCGGGAAAAGAGACCCAGTACTTC. It encodes CASSLGASGKETQYF.